What follows are 15 T cell receptor beta chains derived from one specimen sequenced in a study of vaccination and CD4 T cells after COVID-19. Regarding time point: late sampling 161 to 241 days after vaccination in a few convalescent patients. TCRdb itself ran the PCR reads through MiXCR, one entry per CDR3 protein. The profile shows some 26,000 distinct CDR3 sequences, roughly 51% of them singletons. The sample was CD4+ T cells from blood, taken about 7 months after SARS-CoV-2 vaccination. The receptors originated from a human donor who had recovered from COVID-19.

The table lists this clonotype with a few counts. The chain carries TRBV7-2 and TRBJ2-3; the D gene is possibly TRBD2 (5 bases). Deletions cut 5 bases from V and 6 bases from J, with 12 bases between. The CDR3 runs to 13 residues. The V gene's germline CDR1 is SGHTA and CDR2 FQGNSA. CDR3 sequence: CASSILTGDTQYF. CDR3 nucleotide sequence: TGTGCCAGCAGCATTCTGACGGGGGATACGCAGTATTTT.

This clonotype was seen once. The genes are TRBV19 and TRBJ1-5; the match to TRBD1 covers 8 bases. CDR3 length: 16 amino acids. Germline V gene data show CDR1 as LNHDA and CDR2 as SQIVND (reference sequence). The ends lost 3 bases at V and 3 bases at J; junction bases unmatched: 7. The CDR3 loop reads CASSIRDRMYNQPQHF. CDR3 in DNA: TGTGCCAGTAGTATCAGGGACAGGATGTACAATCAGCCCCAGCATTTT. The full variable domain, with the rest looked up from reference TRBV19 and TRBJ1-5, is DGGITQSPKYLFRKEGQNVTLSCEQNLNHDAMYWYRQDPGQGLRLIYYSQIVNDFQKGDIAEGYSVSREKKESFPLTVTSAQKNPTAFYLCASSIRDRMYNQPQHFGDGTRLSIL.

The V gene is TRBV5-1, the J gene TRBJ2-1, with D possibly matching TRBD2 (5 bases). The CDR3 runs 15 residues. Germline CDR1 SGHRS, CDR2 YFSETQ. V lost 0 bases and J 7 bases, leaving 14 bases between the germline ends. CDR3 loop: CASSLVTGMGNEQFF. CDR3 bases: TGCGCCAGCAGCTTGGTGACGGGGATGGGGAATGAGCAGTTCTTC.

This clonotype was detected a few times. In nucleotides, the CDR3 is TGTGCCACCCAGACTTCATCCGGGGCAGATACGCAGTATTTT. It encodes CATQTSSGADTQYF. The rearrangement joins TRBV7-6 to TRBJ2-3, with TRBD2 as a possible D gene (5 bases). Germline assignment: CDR1 SGHVS and CDR2 FNYEAQ. There are 14 residues in the CDR3. V was shortened by 10 bases and J by 4 bases, with 18 bases between the two germline ends.

The chain recombines TRBV7-2 with TRBJ2-7; either TRBD1 or TRBD2 may fit D (5 bases each). The CDR3 contains 15 residues. Trimming left V 5 bases short and J 5 bases short, with 19 bases between. Germline V lookup: CDR1 SGHTA, CDR2 FQGNSA. The CDR3 DNA is TGTGCCAGCAGCCCCTTTCCCCGGGGCCGCGACGAGCAGTACTTC. Its protein product is CASSPFPRGRDEQYF.

This clonotype was recorded only once. The chain recombines TRBV25-1 with TRBJ2-7; D is perhaps TRBD1 or TRBD2 (5 bases each). The CDR3 is 13 amino acids. Germline V gives CDR1 MGHDK, CDR2 SYGVNS. Trimming took 4 bases from V and 4 from J, leaving 11 bases between them. Here the CDR3 reads CASSAGTRYEQYF. The CDR3 DNA is TGTGCCAGCAGTGCCGGGACCAGGTACGAGCAGTACTTC.

This sequence joins TRBV20-1 and TRBJ2-2, with TRBD1 as a possible D gene (5 bases). Between the trimmed V and J ends, which lost 6 bases and 0 bases, there was a span of 14 bases. CDR1 is DFQATT and CDR2 is SNEGSKA in the germline V gene (reference sequence). The CDR3 has 15 amino acids. The CDR3 is CSAKTGFANTGELFF. The CDR3 DNA follows: TGCAGTGCCAAAACAGGTTTCGCGAACACCGGGGAGCTGTTTTTT.

The rearrangement joins TRBV7-9 to TRBJ2-1, with D possibly matching TRBD2 (5 bases). CDR1 is SEHNR and CDR2 is FQNEAQ in the germline V gene (reference sequence). The V end was cut by 2 bases, the J end by 0 bases, with 14 bases between. The CDR3 has 17 amino acids. This CDR3 is CASSLILSAASYNEQFF. CDR3 nucleotide sequence: TGTGCCAGCAGCTTAATATTGTCAGCGGCCTCCTACAATGAGCAGTTCTTC.

This clonotype was observed once. This chain uses TRBV20-1 with TRBJ1-2, with unresolved D. The V end lost 4 bases, the J end lost 6 bases, and 15 bases lay between the germline ends. The V gene's germline CDR1 is DFQATT and CDR2 SNEGSKA (reference sequence). The CDR3 extends over 13 amino acids. The CDR3, as DNA: TGCAGTGCTATCCGCGGAGATTATGATGGCTACACCTTC. Amino acids: CSAIRGDYDGYTF.

The CDR3 is CASSFYATGRGYTF. DNA of the CDR3: TGTGCCAGCAGCTTTTATGCGACAGGCCGAGGCTACACCTTC. This chain joins TRBV7-2 and TRBJ1-2, with D maybe TRBD1 (6 bases). CDR3 length: 14 residues. The V and J ends lost 3 bases and 8 bases respectively, with 16 bases between them. Germline CDR1 SGHTA, CDR2 FQGNSA.

The genes are TRBV7-2 and TRBJ2-2; D may be TRBD2 (6 bases). The CDR3 is made up of 17 amino acids. Germline-derived CDR1 and CDR2 are SGHTA and FQGNSA. The V end was cut by 3 bases, the J end by 1 base, with 15 bases between. CDR3 DNA sequence: TGTGCCAGCAGCTTTGGATATGGGAGGTTGAACACCGGGGAGCTGTTTTTT. Protein: CASSFGYGRLNTGELFF.

In its sample, this clonotype was seen a few times. This chain links TRBV19 with TRBJ2-7; 10 nucleotides match TRBD2. V lost 5 bases to trimming and J lost 3 bases; unmatched junction nucleotides: 4. The CDR3 extends over 14 amino acids. The germline gives CDR1 LNHDA, CDR2 SQIVND (reference sequence). The DNA of the CDR3 is TGTGCCAGTAGTGCTACTAGCGGGATCTACGAGCAGTACTTC. It encodes CASSATSGIYEQYF.

J is TRBJ1-1 and V is TRBV20-1; D remains ambiguous. The CDR3 spans 12 residues. The ends were cut back, 5 bases at V and 6 bases at J, with 13 bases in the middle. The germline gives CDR1 DFQATT, CDR2 SNEGSKA (reference sequence). CDR3 in DNA: TGCAGTGCTGAGGCTAGGCCAGCTGAAGCTTTCTTT. It yields the protein CSAEARPAEAFF.

The V and J genes are TRBV20-1 and TRBJ1-5; D unclear. V lost 2 bases and J lost 0, with 2 bases in between. The CDR3 has 12 residues. Germline V CDR1 and CDR2: DFQATT, SNEGSKA (reference sequence). CDR3 protein: CSARSSNQPQHF. In DNA form, the CDR3 reads TGCAGTGCTAGATCTAGCAATCAGCCCCAGCATTTT.

The rearrangement links TRBV7-8 to TRBJ1-1; 9 positions agree with TRBD1. The CDR3 sequence is 13 residues long. V was clipped by 9 bases and J by 4 bases; unmatched bases: 6. Germline-derived CDR1 and CDR2 are SGHVS and FQNEAQ. Here the CDR3 reads CASSLTGGTEAFF. The DNA of the CDR3 is TGTGCCAGTAGTCTGACAGGGGGCACTGAAGCTTTCTTT.